One and the same sample provided the 2 T cell receptor beta chains below, sequenced in a study of cytomegalovirus exposure and HLA in healthy donors. PCR used 60 Vbeta primers and 13 Jbeta primers. The assay was immunoSEQ multiplex PCR, and TCRdb's table has in-frame clones only and misses some. The sample shows around 100,000 clones, roughly 79% of them seen only once. Material: PBMCs. All receptors come from a man aged 45-65 years in good health and CMV-seropositive.

The genes are TRBV7-9 and TRBJ2-7; 9 bases align to TRBD2. CDR1 and CDR2 (germline): SEHNR, FQNEAQ (reference sequence). This CDR3 spans 15 amino acids. Trimming took 3 bases from V and 6 from J; bases not matched to a gene: 9. CDR3 residues: CASSFLSGSRAEQYF. In DNA, the CDR3 is TGTGCCAGCAGCTTCCTTAGCGGGAGTCGGGCCGAGCAGTACTTC.

This clone was counted once. The chain links TRBV7-9 to TRBJ1-5; maybe TRBD1 (6 bases). V gave up 1 base and J gave up 4 bases, with 11 bases separating them. Germline V CDR1 and CDR2: SEHNR, FQNEAQ (reference sequence). This CDR3 contains 15 residues. DNA for the CDR3: TGTGCCAGCAGCTTAGAGTCAGGGGCTAATCAGCCCCAGCATTTT. It translates to CASSLESGANQPQHF. Filled out from reference TRBV7-9 and TRBJ1-5, the complete variable domain reads DTGVSQNPRHKITKRGQNVTFRCDPISEHNRLYWYRQTLGQGPEFLTYFQNEAQLEKSRLLSDRFSAERPKGSFSTLEIQRTEQGDSAMYLCASSLESGANQPQHFGDGTRLSIL.